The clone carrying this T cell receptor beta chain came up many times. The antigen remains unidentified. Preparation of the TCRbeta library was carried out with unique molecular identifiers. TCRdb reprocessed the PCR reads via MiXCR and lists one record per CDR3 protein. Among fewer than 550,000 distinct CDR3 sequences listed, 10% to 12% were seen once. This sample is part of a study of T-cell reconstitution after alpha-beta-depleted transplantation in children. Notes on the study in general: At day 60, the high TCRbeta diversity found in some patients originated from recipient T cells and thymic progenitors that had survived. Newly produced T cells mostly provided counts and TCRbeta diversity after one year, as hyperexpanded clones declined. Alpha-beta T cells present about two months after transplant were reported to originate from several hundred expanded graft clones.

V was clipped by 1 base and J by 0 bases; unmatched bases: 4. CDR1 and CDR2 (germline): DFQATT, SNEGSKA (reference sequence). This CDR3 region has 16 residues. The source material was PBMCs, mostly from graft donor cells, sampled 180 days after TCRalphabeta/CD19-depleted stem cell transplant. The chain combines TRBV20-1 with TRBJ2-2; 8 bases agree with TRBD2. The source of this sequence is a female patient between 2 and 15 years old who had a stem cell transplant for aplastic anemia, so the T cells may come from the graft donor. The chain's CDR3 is CSARGVAGPNTGELFF. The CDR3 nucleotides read TGCAGTGCTAGAGGAGTAGCGGGACCGAACACCGGGGAGCTGTTTTTT.